This entry concerns a single T cell receptor (beta chain). The antigen it recognizes is unknown. No quality values exist for individual bases; no much larger clone is one base distant. This sample stems from a study of blood T cell repertoires in COVID-19 (dated by TCRdb to the early 2020s). Regarding the research as a whole: Collaborator samples came from the United States, Italy and Spain and covered acute and convalescent phases of COVID-19. The prospective study material was composed of cDNA or gDNA derived from T cells, B-cell-depleted T cells, or PBMCs. The dataset comprised deeply sampled blood TCRbeta repertoires from subjects exposed to, actively infected with, or recovered from COVID-19. A freely available public database, intended as a resource for researchers studying the immune response to SARS-CoV-2, is where the repertoires were released. Samples were obtained from the ongoing ImmuneRACE study (first 160 participants) and from 950 to 1,500 subjects provided by 6 global collaborators. The sample metadata nearly always contained a de-identified subject ID, COVID-19 status, age in years and sex. Where available, HLA class I and class II types were taken from metadata supplied by the sample provider and were not determined by assay-based typing.

Per the germline V gene (reference sequence), PRHDT is the CDR1 and FYEKMQ is the CDR2. There are 16 amino acids in the CDR3, from cysteine to phenylalanine inclusive. The DNA shown is the 48-base CDR3, in frame from base 1. Germline trimming amounts to 5 bases on V and 1 base on J, with 11 as the count of junction bases outside the gene matches. Results and caveats for the whole study, not just this receptor: Clinical and demographic metadata were provided uncurated, with the amount varying by source and participant.

The immunoSEQ Assay, a bias-controlled multiplex PCR, was used to amplify TCRbeta CDR3 regions from genomic DNA. In the paper's pipeline: The number of nucleated cells in each sample was estimated by amplification of reference gene primers within the assay. To quantify the absolute abundance of each unique TCRbeta CDR3 rearrangement, sequence reads were collapsed and filtered. For each sample, productive Simpson clonality was calculated as the square root of Simpson's diversity index over productive rearrangements. Here the immuneACCESS table is served through TCRdb, limited to in-frame sequences with V and J called. Missing clones are a known gap in these copies; in checked studies unresolved V genes cover under half, and the rest lacks a known reason. The V and J calls and the clone size are those of that table, but D and trimming were determined from the DNA. In all, the sample holds under 110,000 clones, and 87% of those were seen once. The ten largest clones represent roughly 12% of the sample.

The collaborating institutions used their own protocols to collect whole blood in K2EDTA tubes. Collaborator samples were shipped for TCRbeta analysis as frozen whole blood, isolated PBMCs, or DNA extracted from either sample type. This sequence was found in a woman aged 25 to 45 with acute or convalescent COVID-19. This chain joins TRBV13 to TRBJ2-7; 7 nucleotides in the junction match TRBD1. The sequencing input was peripheral blood. The nucleotide sequence reads TGTGCCAGCAGCCCAGGAGTCGGGACAGCTTCCTACGAGCAGTACTTC. Its amino acids are CASSPGVGTASYEQYF.